This T cell receptor beta chain was obtained from a study of cytomegalovirus exposure and HLA in healthy donors. The CDR3 is 15 residues long. CDR1 and CDR2 from the germline V gene are SGHTS and YDEGEE. V trimming: 1 base; J trimming: 5 bases; junction bases outside the gene matches: 6. Sequencing was performed with immunoSEQ multiplex PCR; in TCRdb, only in-frame clones are kept and a portion is missing. The sample gives a few hundred thousand clones, approximately 88% of which show up once; approximately 0.88% is in the top ten. What was sequenced was PBMCs. This TCR derives from a young woman in good health and CMV-seronegative. This chain connects TRBV5-8 to TRBJ2-7; 10 bases align to TRBD1. The CDR3 here is CASSLTTGGRDEQYF. The CDR3, as DNA: TGTGCCAGCAGCTTGACGACAGGGGGCAGAGACGAGCAGTACTTC.